The source of this TCR beta chain is a study of blood T cell repertoires in COVID-19. Study information: Samples of COVID-19 (acute and convalescent) were obtained from the United States, Italy and Spain. The analysed material was cDNA or gDNA that came from T cells, B-cell-depleted T cells, or PBMCs.

Seattle enrolled patients during active infection and tracked them longitudinally. The CDR3 spans 14 residues. V dropped 9 bases and J dropped 0 bases, with 15 bases sitting between them. CDR1 and CDR2 (germline): SGHKS, YYEKEE (reference sequence). In the authors' workflow: Nucleated cell counts were estimated from reference gene primer amplification. The table came from immunoSEQ multiplex PCR; TCRdb's copy has only in-frame clones and leaves some out. For V, J and clone size, that table is used; D and trimming come from the DNA. The sample lists about 52,000 clones, over 65% seen once, with under 14% in the top ten.

This chain links TRBV5-5 with TRBJ1-1; D perhaps matches TRBD1 (5 bases). Sequencing was done on a sample of peripheral blood. This receptor was identified in a man older than 75 with COVID-19, enrolled during active disease. CDR3: CATLTDPMNTEAFF. The CDR3 DNA follows: TGTGCCACCTTGACAGACCCCATGAACACTGAAGCTTTCTTT.